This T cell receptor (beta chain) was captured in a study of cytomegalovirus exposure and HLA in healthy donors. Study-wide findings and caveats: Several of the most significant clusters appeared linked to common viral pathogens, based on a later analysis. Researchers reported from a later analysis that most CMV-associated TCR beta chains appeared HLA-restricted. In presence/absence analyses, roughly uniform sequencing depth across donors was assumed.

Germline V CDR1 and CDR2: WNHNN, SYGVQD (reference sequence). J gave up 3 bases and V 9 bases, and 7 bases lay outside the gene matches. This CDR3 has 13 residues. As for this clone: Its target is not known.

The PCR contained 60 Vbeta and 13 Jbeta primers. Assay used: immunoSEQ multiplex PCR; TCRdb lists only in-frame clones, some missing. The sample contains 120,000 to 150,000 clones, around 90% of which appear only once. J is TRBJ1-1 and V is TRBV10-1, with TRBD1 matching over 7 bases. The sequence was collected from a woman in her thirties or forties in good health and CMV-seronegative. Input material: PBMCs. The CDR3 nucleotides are TGCGCCAGTACCAGGGGGGTTCACACTGAAGCTTTCTTT. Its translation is CASTRGVHTEAFF.